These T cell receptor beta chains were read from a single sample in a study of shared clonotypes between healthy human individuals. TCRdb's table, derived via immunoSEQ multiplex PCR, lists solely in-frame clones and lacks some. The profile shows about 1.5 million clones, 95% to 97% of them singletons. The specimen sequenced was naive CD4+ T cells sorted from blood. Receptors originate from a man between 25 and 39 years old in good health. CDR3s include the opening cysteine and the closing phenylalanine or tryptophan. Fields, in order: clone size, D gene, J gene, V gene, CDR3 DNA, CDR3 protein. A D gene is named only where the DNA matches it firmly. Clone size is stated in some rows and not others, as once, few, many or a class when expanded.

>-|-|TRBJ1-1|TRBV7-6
TGTGCCAGCAGCTTAGAGTCAGGGGACTGGCACTACACTGAAGCTTTCTTT
CASSLESGDWHYTEAFF
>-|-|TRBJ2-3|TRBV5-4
TGTGCCAGCAGCTTGGCTACAGATACGCAGTATTTT
CASSLATDTQYF
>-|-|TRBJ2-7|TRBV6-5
TGTGCCAGCAGAGACAGGTTATTCCACGAGCAGTACTTC
CASRDRLFHEQYF
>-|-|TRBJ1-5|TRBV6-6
TGTGCCAGCAGCGGGACTTTGGAGAATCAGCCCCAGCATTTT
CASSGTLENQPQHF
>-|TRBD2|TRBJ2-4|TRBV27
TGTGCCAGCACCTCGCTAGCGGGAGCGGCAAACATTCAGTACTTC
CASTSLAGAANIQYF
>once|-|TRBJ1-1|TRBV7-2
TGTGCCAGCAGCTTAAGTAGGGGCTACACTGAAGCTTTCTTT
CASSLSRGYTEAFF
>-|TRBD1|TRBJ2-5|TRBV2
TGTGCCAGCAGAGGGGGACAGTACCAAGAGACCCAGTACTTC
CASRGGQYQETQYF
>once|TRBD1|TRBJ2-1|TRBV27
TGTGCCAGCAGTTTCTTCCCGGGACAGGGATACAATGAGCAGTTCTTC
CASSFFPGQGYNEQFF
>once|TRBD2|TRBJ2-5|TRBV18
TGTGCCAGCTCACGTCTAGCGGGAGGGTTAGAAGAGACCCAGTACTTC
CASSRLAGGLEETQYF
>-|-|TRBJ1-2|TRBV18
TGTGCCAGCTCACCTAGCTCTCGGCATTCGCATGGCTACACCTTC
CASSPSSRHSHGYTF
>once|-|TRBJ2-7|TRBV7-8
TGTGCCAGCAGCTTATTCGACAGCTCCTACGAGCAGTACTTC
CASSLFDSSYEQYF
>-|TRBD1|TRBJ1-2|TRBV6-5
TGTGCCAGCAGTTACTCGGACAGGGGTGGAGGCTACACCTTC
CASSYSDRGGGYTF
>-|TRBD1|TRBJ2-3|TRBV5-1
TGCGCCAGCAGCTCCCGACAGGGTGGGCTAACAGATACGCAGTATTTT
CASSSRQGGLTDTQYF
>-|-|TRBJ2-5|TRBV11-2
TGTGCCAGCAACAGTCAGGGATTGTTAGAGACCCAGTACTTC
CASNSQGLLETQYF
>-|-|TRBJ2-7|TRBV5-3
TGTGCCAGAAGCTTGGACTGTTTCTACGAGCAGTACTTC
CARSLDCFYEQYF
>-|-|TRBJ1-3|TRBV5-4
TGTGCCAGCAGTGGGGAGTCTGGAAACACCATATATTTT
CASSGESGNTIYF
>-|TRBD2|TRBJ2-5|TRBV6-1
TGTGCCAGCACGGCAGGGCGGGGGCAAGAGACCCAGTACTTC
CASTAGRGQETQYF
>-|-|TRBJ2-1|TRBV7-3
TGTGCCAGCAGCTCGATCCCGGGAGTTCCCTACAATGAGCAGTTCTTC
CASSSIPGVPYNEQFF
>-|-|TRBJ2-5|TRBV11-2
TGTGCCAGCAGCCCATTGGGAGGAAAAGAGACCCAGTACTTC
CASSPLGGKETQYF
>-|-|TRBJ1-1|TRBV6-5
TGTGCCAGCAGTTACTCAGTGCTCATGAACACTGAAGCTTTCTTT
CASSYSVLMNTEAFF
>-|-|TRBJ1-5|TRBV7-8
TGTGCCAGCAGCTTAGTGGTGGAACAGCCCCAGCATTTT
CASSLVVEQPQHF
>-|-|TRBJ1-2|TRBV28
TGTGCCAGCAGTTTTCCAGGAAACTATGGCTACACCTTC
CASSFPGNYGYTF
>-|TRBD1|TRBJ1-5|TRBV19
TGTGCCACTCAACAGGGGCGAAGCAATCAGCCCCAGCATTTT
CATQQGRSNQPQHF
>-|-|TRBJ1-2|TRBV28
TGTGCCAGCAGTCCCGGGACCTTACTCGACTATGGCTACACCTTC
CASSPGTLLDYGYTF
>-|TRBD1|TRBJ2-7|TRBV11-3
TGTGCCAGCAGCCGCACCCCGTCCAGGGGGCACGAGCAGTACTTC
CASSRTPSRGHEQYF
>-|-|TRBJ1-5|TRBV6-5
TGTGCCAGCAGTTACTCTCCAGATATTCAGCCCCAGCATTTT
CASSYSPDIQPQHF
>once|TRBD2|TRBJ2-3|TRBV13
TGTGCCAGCAGCATAAGGGAGGGACCCACAGATACGCAGTATTTT
CASSIREGPTDTQYF
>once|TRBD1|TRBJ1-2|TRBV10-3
TGTGCCATCAGTGAGTCCGAACAGGGGAATGGCTACACCTTC
CAISESEQGNGYTF
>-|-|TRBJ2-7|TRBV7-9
TGTGCCAGCAGCTACACCGGGACCATGGGCCTCGAGCAGTACTTC
CASSYTGTMGLEQYF